The 3 T cell receptor beta chains presented below share a single source sample, sequenced in a study of blood T cells in healthy people across ages. PCR was performed a second time for roughly 7 to 12 cycles using a sample-barcoded 5' primer and a J-beta primer mix. TCRdb called the 5' RACE reads again in MiXCR, with one record for every CDR3 protein. The sample includes almost 1 million distinct CDR3 sequences, roughly half of them seen just once. The sequenced sample consisted of blood. The origin of the receptors is a woman aged 60 to 75 in good health.

V is TRBV4-1 and J is TRBJ2-7; D is undetermined. The CDR3 has 16 residues. V shed 0 bases and J shed 3 bases, with 15 bases lying between them. Germline V gene data show CDR1 as MGHRA and CDR2 as YSYEKL. The CDR3 loop reads CASSQDSRGPYYEQYF. The CDR3 DNA reads as TGCGCCAGCAGCCAAGATTCCCGAGGACCATACTACGAGCAGTACTTC.

This chain uses TRBV5-1 with TRBJ1-5, with a weak D call TRBD1 (5 bases). V gave up 4 bases and J gave up 1 base, with 18 bases separating them. In germline, CDR1 is SGHRS, CDR2 YFSETQ. This CDR3 region has 17 residues. CDR3 protein: CASSPTAGDGSNQPQHF. DNA of the CDR3: TGCGCCAGCAGCCCAACCGCGGGGGACGGCAGCAATCAGCCCCAGCATTTT.

This clonotype was observed a few times. The rearrangement uses TRBV20-1 and TRBJ2-5; a possible D gene is TRBD2 (5 bases). The end of the DNA fits TRBJ2-7 better, so the J call may be wrong. This CDR3 has 12 amino acids. The germline CDR1 and CDR2 sequences are DFQATT and SNEGSKA (reference sequence). Written as DNA, the CDR3 is TGCAGTGCTAGAGAGAGGGAAGACGAGCAGTACTTC. Translating gives CSAREREDEQYF.